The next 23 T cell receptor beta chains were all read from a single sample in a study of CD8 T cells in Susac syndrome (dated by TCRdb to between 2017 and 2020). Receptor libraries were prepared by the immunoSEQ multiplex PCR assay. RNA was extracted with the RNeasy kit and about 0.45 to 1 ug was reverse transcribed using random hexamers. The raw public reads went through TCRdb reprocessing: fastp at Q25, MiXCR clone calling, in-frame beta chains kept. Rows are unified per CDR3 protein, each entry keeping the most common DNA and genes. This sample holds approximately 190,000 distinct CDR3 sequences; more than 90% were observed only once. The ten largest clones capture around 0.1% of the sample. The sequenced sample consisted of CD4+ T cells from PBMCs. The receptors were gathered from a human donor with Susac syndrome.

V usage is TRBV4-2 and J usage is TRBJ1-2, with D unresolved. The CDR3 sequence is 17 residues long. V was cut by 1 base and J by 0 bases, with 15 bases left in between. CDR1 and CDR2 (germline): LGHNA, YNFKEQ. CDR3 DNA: TGTGCCAGCAGCCAAGGGGATGATAGAAAAGCTAACTATGGCTACACCTTC. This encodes CASSQGDDRKANYGYTF.

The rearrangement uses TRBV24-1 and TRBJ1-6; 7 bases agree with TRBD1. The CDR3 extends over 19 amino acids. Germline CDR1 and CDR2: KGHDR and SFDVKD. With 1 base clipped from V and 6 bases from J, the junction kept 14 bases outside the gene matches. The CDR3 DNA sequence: TGTGCCACCAGTGATTTTCCAAGACAGGGCCCCGTTCCTAATTCACCCCTCCACTTT. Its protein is CATSDFPRQGPVPNSPLHF.

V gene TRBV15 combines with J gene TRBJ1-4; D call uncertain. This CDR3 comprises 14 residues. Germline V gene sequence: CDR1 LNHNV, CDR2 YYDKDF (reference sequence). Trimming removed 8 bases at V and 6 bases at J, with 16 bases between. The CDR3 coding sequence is TGTGCCACCTGGTCCAGGACGGTAGATGAAAAACTGTTTTTT. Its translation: CATWSRTVDEKLFF.

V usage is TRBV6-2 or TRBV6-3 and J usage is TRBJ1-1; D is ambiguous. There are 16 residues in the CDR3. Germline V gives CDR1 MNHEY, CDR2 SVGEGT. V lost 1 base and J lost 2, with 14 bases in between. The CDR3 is CASSYFGRWENTEAFF. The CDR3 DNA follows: TGTGCCAGCAGTTACTTCGGACGCTGGGAAAACACTGAAGCTTTCTTT.

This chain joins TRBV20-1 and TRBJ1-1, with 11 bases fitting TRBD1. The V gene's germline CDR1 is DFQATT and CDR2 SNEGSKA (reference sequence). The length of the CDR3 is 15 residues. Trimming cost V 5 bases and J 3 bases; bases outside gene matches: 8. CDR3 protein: CSALTGQGAHTEAFF. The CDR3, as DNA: TGCAGTGCTCTTACCGGACAGGGGGCGCACACTGAAGCTTTCTTT.

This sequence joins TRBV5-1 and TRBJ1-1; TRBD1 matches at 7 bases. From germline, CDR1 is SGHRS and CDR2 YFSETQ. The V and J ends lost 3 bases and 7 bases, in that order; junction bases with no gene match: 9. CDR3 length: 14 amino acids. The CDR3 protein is CASSSQGGGIEAFF. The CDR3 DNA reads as TGCGCCAGCAGCTCCCAGGGGGGAGGCATTGAAGCTTTCTTT.

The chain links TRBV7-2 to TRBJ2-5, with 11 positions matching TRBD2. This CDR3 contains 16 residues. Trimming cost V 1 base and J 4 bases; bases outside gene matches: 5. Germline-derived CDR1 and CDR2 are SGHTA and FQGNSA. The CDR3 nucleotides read TGTGCCAGCAGCTTAGAATCTAGCGGGGGGAGAGAGACCCAGTACTTC. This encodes CASSLESSGGRETQYF.

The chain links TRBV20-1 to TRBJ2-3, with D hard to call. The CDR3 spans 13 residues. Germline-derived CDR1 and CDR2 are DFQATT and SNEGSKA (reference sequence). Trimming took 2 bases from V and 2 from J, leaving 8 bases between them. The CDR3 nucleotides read TGCAGTGCTAGACATCCGACCACAGATACGCAGTATTTT. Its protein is CSARHPTTDTQYF.

The CDR3 region is CASSRLGGQKDTQYF. CDR3 nucleotide sequence: TGTGCCAGCAGCCGACTCGGGGGGCAGAAAGATACGCAGTATTTT. The rearrangement uses TRBV14 and TRBJ2-3, with D possibly matching TRBD2 (7 bases). With 4 bases removed from V and 5 bases from J, the gap between germline ends came to 16 bases. Looked up from germline, CDR1 is SGHDN and CDR2 is FVKESK. CDR3 size: 15 residues.

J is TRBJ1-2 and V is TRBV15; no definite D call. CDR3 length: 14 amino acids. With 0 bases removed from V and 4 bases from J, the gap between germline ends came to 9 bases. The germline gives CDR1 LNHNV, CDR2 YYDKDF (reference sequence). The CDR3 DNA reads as TGTGCCACCAGCAGAGATTTTCCCTCCTATGGCTACACCTTC. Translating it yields CATSRDFPSYGYTF.

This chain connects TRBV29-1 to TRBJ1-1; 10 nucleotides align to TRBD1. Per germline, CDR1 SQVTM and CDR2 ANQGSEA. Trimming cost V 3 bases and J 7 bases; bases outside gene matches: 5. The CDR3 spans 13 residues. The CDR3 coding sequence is TGCAGCGTTGAGAGGACAGGGGGTGGTGAAGCTTTCTTT. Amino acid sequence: CSVERTGGGEAFF.

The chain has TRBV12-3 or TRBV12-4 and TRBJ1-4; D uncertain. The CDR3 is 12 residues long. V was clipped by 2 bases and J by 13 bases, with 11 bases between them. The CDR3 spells CASSLTEGILFF. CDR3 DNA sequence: TGTGCCAGCAGTTTAACCGAAGGAATACTGTTTTTT.

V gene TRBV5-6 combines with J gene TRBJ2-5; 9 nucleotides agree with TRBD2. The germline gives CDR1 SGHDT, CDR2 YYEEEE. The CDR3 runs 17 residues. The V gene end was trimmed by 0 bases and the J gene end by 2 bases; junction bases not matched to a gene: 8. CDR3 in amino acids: CASSLASAGLAQETQYF. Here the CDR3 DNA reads TGTGCCAGCAGCTTGGCGTCTGCAGGACTAGCGCAAGAGACCCAGTACTTC.

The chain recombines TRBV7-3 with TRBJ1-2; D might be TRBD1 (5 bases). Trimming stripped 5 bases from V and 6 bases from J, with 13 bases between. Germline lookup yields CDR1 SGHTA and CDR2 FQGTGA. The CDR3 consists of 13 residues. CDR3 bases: TGTGCCAGCAGCCGGGGACGTTTGGATGGCTACACCTTC. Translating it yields CASSRGRLDGYTF.

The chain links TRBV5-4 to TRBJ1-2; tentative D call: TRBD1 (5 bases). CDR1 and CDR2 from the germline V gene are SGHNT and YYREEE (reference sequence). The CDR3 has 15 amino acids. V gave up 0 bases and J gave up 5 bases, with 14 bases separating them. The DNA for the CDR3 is TGTGCCAGCAGCTTGGAATCCGGGGACTCTTATGGCTACACCTTC. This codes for CASSLESGDSYGYTF.

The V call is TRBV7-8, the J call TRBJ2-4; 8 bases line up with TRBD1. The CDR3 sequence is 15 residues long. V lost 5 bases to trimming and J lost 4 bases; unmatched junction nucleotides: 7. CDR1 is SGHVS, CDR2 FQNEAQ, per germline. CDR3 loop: CASSPDREGKNIQYF. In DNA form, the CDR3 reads TGTGCCAGCAGCCCGGACAGGGAAGGAAAAAACATTCAGTACTTC.

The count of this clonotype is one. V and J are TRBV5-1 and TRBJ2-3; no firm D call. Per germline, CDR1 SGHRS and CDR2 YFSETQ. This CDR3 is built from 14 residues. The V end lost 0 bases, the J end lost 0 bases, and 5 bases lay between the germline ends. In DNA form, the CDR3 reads TGCGCCAGCAGCTTGGCTATGAGCACAGATACGCAGTATTTT. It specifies CASSLAMSTDTQYF. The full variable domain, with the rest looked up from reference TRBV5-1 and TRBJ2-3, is KAGVTQTPRYLIKTRGQQVTLSCSPISGHRSVSWYQQTPGQGLQFLFEYFSETQRNKGNFPGRFSGRQFSNSRSEMNVSTLELGDSALYLCASSLAMSTDTQYFGPGTRLTVL.

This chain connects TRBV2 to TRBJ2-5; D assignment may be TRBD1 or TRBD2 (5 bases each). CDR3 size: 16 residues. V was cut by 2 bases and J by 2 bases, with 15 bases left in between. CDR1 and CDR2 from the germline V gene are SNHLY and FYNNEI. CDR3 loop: CASSEWGTRAQETQYF. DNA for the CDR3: TGTGCCAGCAGTGAATGGGGGACGAGGGCTCAAGAGACCCAGTACTTC.

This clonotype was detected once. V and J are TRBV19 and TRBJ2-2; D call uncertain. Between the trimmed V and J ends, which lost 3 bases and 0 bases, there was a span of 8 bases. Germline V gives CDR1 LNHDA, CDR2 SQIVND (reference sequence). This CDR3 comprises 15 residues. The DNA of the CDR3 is TGTGCCAGTAGTATCCTGGGGTCGAACACCGGGGAGCTGTTTTTT. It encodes CASSILGSNTGELFF.

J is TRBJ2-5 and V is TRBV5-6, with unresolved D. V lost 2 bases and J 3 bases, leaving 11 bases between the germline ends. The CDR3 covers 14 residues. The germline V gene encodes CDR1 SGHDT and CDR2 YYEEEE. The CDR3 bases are TGTGCCAGCAGCTTCCTTCGACGGGAAGAGACCCAGTACTTC. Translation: CASSFLRREETQYF. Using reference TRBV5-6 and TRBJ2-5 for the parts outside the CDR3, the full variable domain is DAGVTQSPTHLIKTRGQQVTLRCSPKSGHDTVSWYQQALGQGPQFIFQYYEEEERQRGNFPDRFSGHQFPNYSSELNVNALLLGDSALYLCASSFLRREETQYFGPGTRLLVL.

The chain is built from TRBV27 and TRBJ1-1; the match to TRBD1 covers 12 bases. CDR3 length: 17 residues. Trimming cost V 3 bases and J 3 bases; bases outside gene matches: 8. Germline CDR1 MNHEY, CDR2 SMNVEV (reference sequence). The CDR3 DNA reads TGTGCCAGCAGTTTCTTTGGGACAGGGGGCAGTCACACTGAAGCTTTCTTT. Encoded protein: CASSFFGTGGSHTEAFF.

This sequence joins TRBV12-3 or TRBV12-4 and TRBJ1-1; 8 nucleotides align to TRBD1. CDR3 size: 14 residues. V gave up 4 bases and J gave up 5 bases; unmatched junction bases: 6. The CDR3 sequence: CASSSGQGWTEAFF. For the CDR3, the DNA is TGTGCCAGCAGTTCCGGACAGGGCTGGACTGAAGCTTTCTTT.

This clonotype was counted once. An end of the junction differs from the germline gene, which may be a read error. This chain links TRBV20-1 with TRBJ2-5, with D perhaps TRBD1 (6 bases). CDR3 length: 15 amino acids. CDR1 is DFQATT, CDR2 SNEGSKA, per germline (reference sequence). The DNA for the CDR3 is TGCAGTGCTCTGGACAGCACGATGTACCAGGAGACCCAGTACTTC. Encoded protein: CSALDSTMYQETQYF.